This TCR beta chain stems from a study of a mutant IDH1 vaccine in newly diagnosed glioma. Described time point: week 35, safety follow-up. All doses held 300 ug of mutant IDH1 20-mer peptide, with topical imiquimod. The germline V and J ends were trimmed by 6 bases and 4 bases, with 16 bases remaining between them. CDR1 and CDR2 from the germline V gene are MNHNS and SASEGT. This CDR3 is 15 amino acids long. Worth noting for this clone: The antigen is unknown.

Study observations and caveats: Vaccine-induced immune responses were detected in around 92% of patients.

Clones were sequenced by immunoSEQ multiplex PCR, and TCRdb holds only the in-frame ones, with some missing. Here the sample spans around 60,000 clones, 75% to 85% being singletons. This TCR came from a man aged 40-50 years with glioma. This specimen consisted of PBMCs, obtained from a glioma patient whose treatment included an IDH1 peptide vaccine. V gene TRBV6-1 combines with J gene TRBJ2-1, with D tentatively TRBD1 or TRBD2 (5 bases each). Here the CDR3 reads CASRYRGGGYNEQFF. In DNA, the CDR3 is TGTGCCAGCAGGTACCGGGGCGGTGGGTACAATGAGCAGTTCTTC.